This T cell receptor (beta chain) emerged from a study of blood T cells in healthy people across ages. Study details: Template switching captured about one barcoded beta molecule per two T cells.

Using a J-beta primer mix together with a sample-barcoded 5' primer, a second PCR was run for roughly 7 to 11 cycles. TCRdb reprocessed the 5' RACE reads via MiXCR and lists one record per CDR3 protein. The sample contains 2 million or so distinct CDR3 sequences, 49% of which appear only once. Germline lookup yields CDR1 LNHDA and CDR2 SQIVND (reference sequence). This CDR3 is built from 15 residues. The sequence was obtained from a woman aged 40 to 50 in good health. This chain connects TRBV19 to TRBJ2-4; D not resolved. The J call may be incorrect, as the DNA end agrees better with TRBJ2-7. Material: blood. The CDR3 DNA reads as TGTGCCAGTAGTTCGTTGGCAGTGAACTCCTACGAGCAGTACTTC. Translation: CASSSLAVNSYEQYF.